The 15 T cell receptor beta chains below were found in one sample sequenced in a study of cytomegalovirus exposure and HLA in healthy donors. In the PCR, 60 Vbeta and 13 Jbeta primers were used. Some clones are missing from TCRdb's copy, which holds only in-frame ones; the method was immunoSEQ multiplex PCR. The sample records roughly 190,000 clones, around 77% being singletons. The source material was PBMCs. Source of these receptors: a woman younger than 45 in good health and CMV-seropositive.

The chain has TRBV5-4 and TRBJ2-5; no clear D gene. The DNA matches TRBJ2-7 better at its end, which makes the J call doubtful. Per germline, CDR1 SGHNT and CDR2 YYREEE (reference sequence). The CDR3 is made up of 12 amino acids. The CDR3: CASSSNSYEQYF. DNA of the CDR3: TGTGCCAGCAGCTCAAACTCCTACGAGCAGTACTTC.

J is TRBJ2-3 and V is TRBV6-5; TRBD2 aligns across 8 bases. The germline V gene encodes CDR1 MNHEY and CDR2 SVGAGI. The CDR3 is 15 amino acids. Trimming took 7 bases from V and 1 from J; bases not matched to a gene: 7. CDR3 sequence reads: CASTGAGLGTDTQYF. Written as DNA, the CDR3 is TGTGCCAGCACGGGGGCGGGACTAGGCACAGATACGCAGTATTTT.

The genes are TRBV9 and TRBJ1-1; D not resolved. The V and J ends lost 0 bases and 1 base respectively, with 7 bases between them. The germline V gene encodes CDR1 SGDLS and CDR2 YYNGEE. The length of the CDR3 is 14 residues. This chain's CDR3 is CASSVGAANTEAFF. In nucleotides, the CDR3 is TGTGCCAGCAGCGTAGGGGCAGCGAACACTGAAGCTTTCTTT.

The DNA for the CDR3 is TGTGCCAGCTCACCGGGAGACTCCTACAATGAGCAGTTCTTC. Translating it yields CASSPGDSYNEQFF. The rearrangement links TRBV18 to TRBJ2-1, with D possibly TRBD2 on 5 matching bases. Trimming cost V 3 bases and J 0 bases, with 6 bases left between them. The germline CDR1 and CDR2 sequences are KGHSH and LQKENI. This CDR3 contains 14 residues.

Worth noting for this clone: The junction does not match germline at one end; this may be a read error. This rearrangement joins TRBV25-1 to TRBJ2-4; 11 bases map to TRBD1. Germline loops: CDR1 MGHDK, CDR2 SYGVNS. CDR3 length: 14 amino acids. CDR3 protein: CASSVGQGGDIQCF. The CDR3 region has the DNA TGTGCCAGCAGTGTGGGACAGGGGGGGGACATTCAGTGCTTC.

This chain uses TRBV4-1 with TRBJ2-1; the match to TRBD2 covers 14 bases. V shed 4 bases and J 10 bases; nucleotides not matched to a gene: 6. The germline V gene has CDR1 MGHRA and CDR2 YSYEKL. This CDR3 comprises 15 residues. CDR3 bases: TGCGCCAGCAGCCCCGGGACTAGCGGGAGCGAGGAGCAGTTCTTC. Translated, it gives CASSPGTSGSEEQFF.

A single count supports this clone. The rearrangement uses TRBV28 and TRBJ2-1; TRBD2 agrees at 12 bases. Trimming removed 3 bases from V and 8 bases from J; junction bases left unmatched: 14. The CDR3 spans 18 residues. Germline CDR1 is MDHEN and CDR2 is SYDVKM. Written as DNA, the CDR3 is TGTGCCAGCAGTTTGAGGGACAGTCTAGCGGGGGGGCCGGATGAGCAGTTCTTC. It encodes CASSLRDSLAGGPDEQFF. Filled out from reference TRBV28 and TRBJ2-1, the complete variable domain reads DVKVTQSSRYLVKRTGEKVFLECVQDMDHENMFWYRQDPGLGLRLIYFSYDVKMKEKGDIPEGYSVSREKKERFSLILESASTNQTSMYLCASSLRDSLAGGPDEQFFGPGTRLTVL.

This clone was seen more than once but under ten times. V and J are TRBV2 and TRBJ1-4; TRBD1 aligns across 7 bases. This CDR3 has 14 amino acids. Germline-derived CDR1 and CDR2 are SNHLY and FYNNEI. The V gene end was trimmed by 7 bases and the J gene end by 7 bases; junction bases not matched to a gene: 9. CDR3 nucleotides: TGTGCCAGCACCGATGACAGGGTGGGTGAAAAACTGTTTTTT. Residues: CASTDDRVGEKLFF.

This clone appeared once. J is TRBJ2-7 and V is TRBV6-1, with TRBD2 as a possible D gene (5 bases). CDR3 size: 16 residues. Trimming shortened V by 0 bases and J by 2 bases, and 14 bases separated the two germline ends. CDR1 MNHNS and CDR2 SASEGT come from the germline V gene. This chain's CDR3 is CASSEARAGPPYEQYF. CDR3 DNA sequence: TGTGCCAGCAGTGAAGCGCGGGCAGGCCCTCCCTACGAGCAGTACTTC.

V is TRBV30 and J is TRBJ2-7; possibly TRBD1 for D (6 bases). Looked up from germline, CDR1 is GTSNPN and CDR2 is SVGIG (reference sequence). The CDR3 contains 15 residues. V gave up 4 bases and J gave up 7 bases, with 23 bases separating them. The CDR3 sequence is CAWTPPRGLYHEQYF. CDR3 bases: TGTGCCTGGACCCCGCCAAGGGGGTTATACCATGAGCAGTACTTC.

The chain recombines TRBV5-1 with TRBJ2-5, with TRBD1 matching over 8 bases. From germline, CDR1 is SGHRS and CDR2 YFSETQ. The length of the CDR3 is 18 residues. Trimming removed 0 bases from V and 5 bases from J; junction bases left unmatched: 15. CDR3 in DNA: TGCGCCAGCAGCTTGGTTGGGGCAGGGGGCACTGTCGGGGAGACCCAGTACTTC. Translation gives CASSLVGAGGTVGETQYF.

The chain's CDR3 is CASSRMTGGRTEAFF. CDR3 sequence (DNA): TGTGCCAGCAGTCGAATGACAGGGGGCAGAACTGAAGCTTTCTTT. The chain has TRBV28 and TRBJ1-1; 10 nucleotides align to TRBD1. The length of the CDR3 is 15 residues. The junction had 8 bases not matched to a gene; V was cut back by 5 bases and J by 5 bases. Per germline, CDR1 MDHEN and CDR2 SYDVKM.

The CDR3 protein is CAGRKAGEGSYGYTF. The CDR3 DNA sequence: TGTGCCGGCCGAAAGGCGGGAGAGGGATCCTATGGCTACACCTTC. The chain has TRBV28 and TRBJ1-2; D remains unclear. The germline gives CDR1 MDHEN, CDR2 SYDVKM. The V end lost 11 bases, the J end lost 4 bases, and 23 bases lay between the germline ends. This CDR3 has 15 amino acids.

The chain links TRBV27 to TRBJ2-7; D ambiguous. Germline V gene data show CDR1 as MNHEY and CDR2 as SMNVEV (reference sequence). The CDR3 totals 13 residues. V was shortened by 5 bases and J by 1 base, with 9 bases between the two germline ends. Here the CDR3 reads CASSALGSYEQYF. DNA of the CDR3: TGTGCCAGCAGTGCCCTAGGATCCTACGAGCAGTACTTC.

The rearrangement joins TRBV10-2 to TRBJ1-1; D may be TRBD1 (5 bases). Germline-derived CDR1 and CDR2 are WSHSY and SAAADI. The CDR3 contains 13 residues. The germline V and J ends were trimmed by 6 bases and 0 bases, with 8 bases remaining between them. CDR3 nucleotides: TGCGCCAGCAGGCCGACAGTGAACACTGAAGCTTTCTTT. Protein sequence: CASRPTVNTEAFF.